Listed below are T cell receptor beta chains from one sample, sequenced in a study of beta chain features in type 1 diabetes. TCRdb's copy holds only in-frame clones and misses some; the assay was immunoSEQ multiplex PCR. This table holds under 90,000 clones, roughly 30% found once. What was sequenced was stem cell memory CD4+ T cells from blood. These receptors were obtained from a woman in her late teens or twenties in good health. The CDR3 runs from the conserved cysteine through the conserved F or W. D genes are given only for firm matches. Some rows have no size entry. The others give once, few or many, or a class for an expanded clone.

J gene: TRBJ2-5; V gene: TRBV12-5; D gene: TRBD1; clone size: -; CDR3 protein: CASGTDRVETQYF; CDR3 DNA: TGTGCTAGTGGCACCGACAGGGTAGAGACCCAGTACTTC
J gene: TRBJ1-2; V gene: TRBV4-1; D gene: TRBD1; clone size: few; CDR3 protein: CASSQEDRGRDGYTF; CDR3 DNA: TGCGCCAGCAGCCAAGAGGACAGGGGGCGGGATGGCTACACCTTC
J gene: TRBJ1-1; V gene: TRBV29-1; D gene: -; clone size: -; CDR3 protein: CSARGVTEAFF; CDR3 DNA: TGCAGCGCTCGCGGCGTCACTGAAGCTTTCTTT
J gene: TRBJ2-7; V gene: TRBV6-5; D gene: -; clone size: -; CDR3 protein: CASSYSSGTAYEQYF; CDR3 DNA: TGTGCCAGCAGTTACTCTAGCGGAACAGCCTACGAGCAGTACTTC
J gene: TRBJ2-1; V gene: TRBV2; D gene: TRBD2; clone size: -; CDR3 protein: CASSVAGGVNEQFF; CDR3 DNA: TGTGCCAGCAGCGTAGCGGGGGGGGTAAATGAGCAGTTCTTC
J gene: TRBJ1-5; V gene: TRBV9; D gene: -; clone size: few; CDR3 protein: CASSVDPGPYSNQPQHF; CDR3 DNA: TGTGCCAGCAGCGTAGACCCGGGTCCCTATAGCAATCAGCCCCAGCATTTT
J gene: TRBJ2-5; V gene: TRBV5-1; D gene: TRBD1; clone size: -; CDR3 protein: CASSWTGEETQYF; CDR3 DNA: TGCGCCAGCAGCTGGACAGGAGAAGAGACCCAGTACTTC
J gene: TRBJ2-2; V gene: TRBV15; D gene: TRBD2; clone size: few; CDR3 protein: CATSREGGSAGELFF; CDR3 DNA: TGTGCCACCAGCAGAGAGGGGGGGTCTGCCGGGGAGCTGTTTTTT
J gene: TRBJ1-5; V gene: TRBV19; D gene: TRBD1; clone size: -; CDR3 protein: CASTYIQGANQPQHF; CDR3 DNA: TGTGCCAGTACCTACATACAGGGGGCCAATCAGCCCCAGCATTTT
J gene: TRBJ2-3; V gene: TRBV4-2; D gene: TRBD2; clone size: few; CDR3 protein: CASSQETSGRAADTQYF; CDR3 DNA: TGTGCCAGCAGCCAAGAGACTAGCGGGAGGGCCGCAGATACGCAGTATTTT
J gene: TRBJ2-7; V gene: TRBV4-1; D gene: -; clone size: -; CDR3 protein: CASSQALYPGQYEQYF; CDR3 DNA: TGCGCCAGCAGCCAAGCCCTTTATCCTGGACAGTACGAGCAGTACTTC
J gene: TRBJ2-7; V gene: TRBV11-2; D gene: -; clone size: -; CDR3 protein: CASSLRPVGGEQYF; CDR3 DNA: TGTGCCAGCAGCTTACGCCCTGTTGGCGGCGAGCAGTACTTC
J gene: TRBJ2-5; V gene: TRBV18; D gene: -; clone size: -; CDR3 protein: CASSPTGRGGSRETQYF; CDR3 DNA: TGTGCCAGCTCACCAACAGGCCGCGGGGGCAGCAGAGAGACCCAGTACTTC
J gene: TRBJ2-1; V gene: TRBV29-1; D gene: TRBD2; clone size: many; CDR3 protein: CSVGGGYNEQFF; CDR3 DNA: TGCAGCGTTGGCGGGGGCTACAATGAGCAGTTCTTC
J gene: TRBJ2-1; V gene: TRBV28; D gene: TRBD1; clone size: few; CDR3 protein: CASRPPRQGSLYNEQFF; CDR3 DNA: TGTGCCAGCAGGCCCCCCCGACAGGGATCACTTTACAATGAGCAGTTCTTC
J gene: TRBJ2-3; V gene: TRBV25-1; D gene: -; clone size: -; CDR3 protein: CASPLSPGTDTQYF; CDR3 DNA: TGTGCCAGCCCTCTGTCCCCCGGCACAGATACGCAGTATTTT
J gene: TRBJ2-5; V gene: TRBV19; D gene: -; clone size: -; CDR3 protein: CASSMVRGETQYF; CDR3 DNA: TGTGCCAGTAGTATGGTCAGGGGAGAGACCCAGTACTTC
J gene: TRBJ2-1; V gene: TRBV6-6; D gene: TRBD2; clone size: few; CDR3 protein: CATGGSIGTNEQFF; CDR3 DNA: TGTGCCACGGGCGGGAGTATTGGTACCAATGAGCAGTTCTTC
J gene: TRBJ2-7; V gene: TRBV7-8; D gene: -; clone size: few; CDR3 protein: CASSLAQKSYEQYF; CDR3 DNA: TGTGCCAGCAGCCTCGCCCAGAAATCCTACGAGCAGTACTTC
J gene: TRBJ2-1; V gene: TRBV23-1; D gene: TRBD1; clone size: many; CDR3 protein: CASSHYTGGDEQFF; CDR3 DNA: TGCGCCAGCAGTCATTATACAGGGGGCGATGAGCAGTTCTTC
J gene: TRBJ1-1; V gene: TRBV29-1; D gene: -; clone size: many; CDR3 protein: CSATGEGTEAFF; CDR3 DNA: TGCAGCGCAACAGGAGAAGGGACTGAAGCTTTCTTT
J gene: TRBJ2-7; V gene: TRBV9; D gene: TRBD1; clone size: -; CDR3 protein: CASSDGTGNSKFYEQYF; CDR3 DNA: TGTGCCAGCAGTGATGGGACAGGGAATTCTAAATTCTACGAGCAGTACTTC
J gene: TRBJ2-1; V gene: TRBV2; D gene: TRBD2; clone size: -; CDR3 protein: CASSQTRTSGYNEQFF; CDR3 DNA: TGTGCCAGCAGTCAAACCCGGACTAGCGGATACAATGAGCAGTTCTTC
J gene: TRBJ2-1; V gene: TRBV6-6; D gene: TRBD2; clone size: -; CDR3 protein: CASSHGELAGNNEQFF; CDR3 DNA: TGTGCCAGCAGTCACGGGGAACTAGCGGGAAACAATGAGCAGTTCTTC
J gene: TRBJ1-2; V gene: TRBV7-9; D gene: -; clone size: -; CDR3 protein: CASSRSSGEGYTF; CDR3 DNA: TGTGCCAGCAGCCGAAGCTCAGGGGAAGGCTACACCTTC
J gene: TRBJ2-7; V gene: TRBV4-1; D gene: -; clone size: few; CDR3 protein: CASSLTGAYEQYF; CDR3 DNA: TGCGCCAGCAGCCTTACCGGGGCCTACGAGCAGTACTTC
J gene: TRBJ1-4; V gene: TRBV11-2; D gene: -; clone size: -; CDR3 protein: CASSPGFVDEKLFF; CDR3 DNA: TGTGCCAGCAGCCCGGGTTTTGTCGATGAAAAACTGTTTTTT
J gene: TRBJ1-2; V gene: TRBV25-1; D gene: TRBD1; clone size: -; CDR3 protein: CASSGSGGTANGYTF; CDR3 DNA: TGTGCCAGCAGTGGCTCAGGGGGTACGGCTAATGGCTACACCTTC
J gene: TRBJ2-5; V gene: TRBV7-9; D gene: -; clone size: few; CDR3 protein: CASSLGQGGTQYF; CDR3 DNA: TGTGCCAGCAGCTTGGGCCAGGGCGGGACCCAGTACTTC
J gene: TRBJ2-1; V gene: TRBV7-6; D gene: -; clone size: few; CDR3 protein: CASSSPPGEQFF; CDR3 DNA: TGTGCCAGCAGCTCCCCCCCGGGTGAGCAGTTCTTC
J gene: TRBJ1-1; V gene: TRBV7-8; D gene: TRBD1; clone size: -; CDR3 protein: CASSWDRGNTEAFF; CDR3 DNA: TGTGCCAGCAGCTGGGACAGGGGAAACACTGAAGCTTTCTTT
J gene: TRBJ1-2; V gene: TRBV11-2; D gene: TRBD1; clone size: -; CDR3 protein: CASSLVRGLINTF; CDR3 DNA: TGTGCCAGCAGCTTAGTAAGGGGGCTCATAAACACCTTC
J gene: TRBJ2-1; V gene: TRBV2; D gene: TRBD1; clone size: -; CDR3 protein: CASSGDRSYNEQFF; CDR3 DNA: TGTGCCAGCAGTGGGGACAGGAGTTACAATGAGCAGTTCTTC
J gene: TRBJ2-2; V gene: TRBV18; D gene: -; clone size: -; CDR3 protein: CASSHPDRLANTGELFF; CDR3 DNA: TGTGCCAGCTCACACCCGGACAGACTCGCGAACACCGGGGAGCTGTTTTTT
J gene: TRBJ1-2; V gene: TRBV30; D gene: TRBD1; clone size: -; CDR3 protein: CACNPSGGNYGYTF; CDR3 DNA: TGTGCCTGCAACCCTTCAGGGGGGAACTATGGCTACACCTTC
J gene: TRBJ2-3; V gene: TRBV7-6; D gene: -; clone size: few; CDR3 protein: CASSSDSFTDTQYF; CDR3 DNA: TGTGCCAGCAGCTCCGACTCATTCACAGATACGCAGTATTTT
J gene: TRBJ1-5; V gene: TRBV2; D gene: TRBD1; clone size: -; CDR3 protein: CASSVDRGNQPQHF; CDR3 DNA: TGTGCCAGCAGCGTGGACAGGGGAAATCAGCCCCAGCATTTT
J gene: TRBJ2-3; V gene: TRBV7-7; D gene: -; clone size: -; CDR3 protein: CASSLDKFSDTQYF; CDR3 DNA: TGTGCTAGCAGCCTCGACAAGTTTTCAGATACGCAGTATTTT
J gene: TRBJ2-3; V gene: TRBV6-6; D gene: -; clone size: -; CDR3 protein: CASSYVGQIHTQYF; CDR3 DNA: TGTGCCAGCAGTTACGTTGGACAGATCCATACGCAGTATTTT
J gene: TRBJ2-3; V gene: TRBV7-8; D gene: TRBD2; clone size: -; CDR3 protein: CASTRLAGAGDTQYF; CDR3 DNA: TGTGCCAGCACTAGACTAGCGGGAGCGGGAGATACGCAGTATTTT
J gene: TRBJ2-3; V gene: TRBV7-2; D gene: TRBD2; clone size: -; CDR3 protein: CASSTLAGGRATQYF; CDR3 DNA: TGTGCCAGCAGCACACTAGCGGGGGGCCGAGCAACGCAGTATTTT
J gene: TRBJ2-3; V gene: TRBV29-1; D gene: -; clone size: few; CDR3 protein: CSVTRDLGTDTQYF; CDR3 DNA: TGCAGCGTGACCCGGGACTTGGGCACAGATACGCAGTATTTT
J gene: TRBJ2-1; V gene: TRBV5-1; D gene: TRBD2; clone size: -; CDR3 protein: CASSLDGGGDEQFF; CDR3 DNA: TGCGCCAGCAGCTTGGATGGGGGGGGAGATGAGCAGTTCTTC
J gene: TRBJ2-7; V gene: TRBV18; D gene: TRBD2; clone size: -; CDR3 protein: CASSPPLAAAYEQYF; CDR3 DNA: TGTGCCAGCTCACCACCACTAGCGGCGGCCTACGAGCAGTACTTC